The rows below give T cell receptor beta chains drawn from one sample of a study of cytomegalovirus exposure and HLA in healthy donors. Profiling relied on immunoSEQ multiplex PCR, and the TCRdb table lists in-frame clones only, not all of them. The repertoire table contains 130,000 to 150,000 clones. The specimen was PBMCs. Every receptor here comes from a man between 35 and 55 years old in good health and CMV-seronegative. Both conserved end residues are part of each CDR3. Each record gives: D gene, J gene, V gene, CDR3 DNA, CDR3 protein. The D gene is left open where the match is weak.

NA	TRBJ2-7	TRBV4-1	TGCGCCAGCAGCCAAGCGGCTAGGAACTACGAGCAGTACTTC	CASSQAARNYEQYF
TRBD2	TRBJ2-1	TRBV5-1	TGCACCAGCAGCCTACGGACTAGCGGGGGGACTCGGTACAATGAGCAGTTCTTC	CTSSLRTSGGTRYNEQFF
NA	TRBJ2-7	TRBV5-1	TGCGCCAGCAGCTTGCCTAGTGCCTCCTGGGACACCGACTACGAGCAGTACTTC	CASSLPSASWDTDYEQYF
NA	TRBJ2-2	TRBV5-5	TGTGCCAGCAGCGACAGCACGAACACCGGGGAGCTGTTTTTT	CASSDSTNTGELFF
NA	TRBJ2-7	TRBV5-4	TGTGCCAGCAGCTGGAAGGGAGTACCCTACGAGCAGTACTTC	CASSWKGVPYEQYF
NA	TRBJ2-2	TRBV9	TGTGCCAGCAGCGTAGGAGGGGGTCCGAACACCGGGGAGCTGTTTTTT	CASSVGGGPNTGELFF
NA	TRBJ2-6	TRBV9	TGTGCCAGCAGCGTAGACATGGGGGCCAACGTCCTGACTTTC	CASSVDMGANVLTF
TRBD1	TRBJ1-2	TRBV13	TGTGCCAGCAGCTTTGGGACAGGGGGTATTGCCTCTGGCTACACCTTC	CASSFGTGGIASGYTF
NA	TRBJ1-6	TRBV7-2	TGTGCCAGCAGAGACAGCTCCTCTGGGTCACCCCTCCACTTT	CASRDSSSGSPLHF
TRBD1	TRBJ1-5	TRBV19	TGTGCCAGTAGTATATATATTCAAACGGGGACAGGGGCGAATCAGCCCCAGCATTTT	CASSIYIQTGTGANQPQHF
TRBD2	TRBJ2-3	TRBV28	TGTGCCAGCAGTACTAGCGGGGGGACAAACACAGATACGCAGTATTTT	CASSTSGGTNTDTQYF
NA	TRBJ1-2	TRBV6-5	TGTGCCAGCAGTGGACAGTCCCCTAACGGCTACACCTTC	CASSGQSPNGYTF
NA	TRBJ1-1	TRBV2	TGTGCCAGCAAGGAGATTCGGGATACTTTCTTT	CASKEIRDTFF
TRBD2	TRBJ2-2	TRBV9	TGTGCCAGCAGCGTAGGTTTCGGGCTAGCGGGGGTGACCGGGGAGCTGTTTTTT	CASSVGFGLAGVTGELFF
NA	TRBJ1-5	TRBV9	TGTGCCAGCAGCCCGGCGGGGGGAGGCAATCAGCCCCAGCATTTT	CASSPAGGGNQPQHF
NA	TRBJ1-1	TRBV5-1	TGCGCCAGCAGCTTGGACGGACAGAGTCAATATGAAGCTTTCTTT	CASSLDGQSQYEAFF
NA	TRBJ2-7	TRBV7-2	TGTGCCAGCAGCCGATCTCCGGGCTACGAGCAGTACTTC	CASSRSPGYEQYF
NA	TRBJ1-4	TRBV4-1	TGCGCCAGCAGCCAAGGAGGGAGGAGTTTTACTGAAAAACTGTTTTTT	CASSQGGRSFTEKLFF
TRBD2	TRBJ2-1	TRBV19	TGTGCCAGTAGTATAGGACTAGCGGGCAATGAGCAGTTCTTC	CASSIGLAGNEQFF
TRBD1	TRBJ1-5	TRBV19	TGTGCCAGTAGTACCTCAACGACAGGGGGAAATCAGCCCCAGCATTTT	CASSTSTTGGNQPQHF
NA	TRBJ1-1	TRBV7-6	TGTGCCAGCAGCTTAGAGGGGCTTATGAACACTGAAGCTTTCTTT	CASSLEGLMNTEAFF
NA	TRBJ2-2	TRBV21-1	TGTGCCAGCAGTGGGCCCTCGGGACTAGCGGTTCGTTCCGGGGAGCTGTTTTTT	CASSGPSGLAVRSGELFF
NA	TRBJ2-7	TRBV6-6	NA	CASSSSYYEQYF
TRBD1	TRBJ2-4	TRBV11-3	TGTGCCAGCAGCTTAGACGGGACAGGGACGAACATTCAGTACTTC	CASSLDGTGTNIQYF
TRBD1	TRBJ2-3	TRBV5-4	TGTGCCAGCACCCTGGGACAGGGGCTCTCAGATACGCAGTATTTT	CASTLGQGLSDTQYF
TRBD1	TRBJ1-2	TRBV6-4	TGTGCCAGCAGTGACTCGAGTCGTGGACAGGGACATGGCTACACCTTC	CASSDSSRGQGHGYTF
NA	TRBJ1-6	TRBV7-9	TGTGCCAGCAGCTCACAGGGTTATAATTCACCCCTCCACTTT	CASSSQGYNSPLHF
TRBD1	TRBJ2-3	TRBV5-4	TGTGCCAGCAGCTGGGACAGGGGGCACACAGATACGCAGTATTTT	CASSWDRGHTDTQYF
TRBD2	TRBJ2-7	TRBV5-6	TGTGCCAGCAGCTCCCGCCTGGGACTAGGCACCTACGAGCAGTACTTC	CASSSRLGLGTYEQYF
NA	TRBJ2-3	TRBV9	TGTGCCAGCAGCGTAGAGACAGCAACTAGCACAGATACGCAGTATTTT	CASSVETATSTDTQYF
TRBD1	TRBJ2-7	TRBV13	TGTGCCAGCAGCCTGGGACAGTCCTACGAGCAGTACTTC	CASSLGQSYEQYF
TRBD1	TRBJ1-2	TRBV5-1	TGCGCCAGCAGCAGCGGACAGGGTCACTATGGCTACACCTTC	CASSSGQGHYGYTF
NA	TRBJ2-7	TRBV14	TGTGCCAGCAGCCAACTTATCGGAGGTAGCTCCTACGAGCAGTACTTC	CASSQLIGGSSYEQYF
NA	TRBJ1-1	TRBV19	TGTGCCAGCACAGGTTTGCCCTTCCTAATGAACACTGAAGCTTTCTTT	CASTGLPFLMNTEAFF
NA	TRBJ1-1	TRBV5-5	TGTGCCAGCAGCCCACCAGGGACTTTCTTGAACACTGAAGCTTTCTTT	CASSPPGTFLNTEAFF
NA	TRBJ1-5	TRBV6-1	TGTGCCAGCAGTGAAGCAGGGGTTAAACAGCCCCAGCATTTT	CASSEAGVKQPQHF
NA	TRBJ1-6	TRBV11-2	TGTGCCAGCAGCTTAGAGAGAGCGGGTCAGGCACCCCTCCACTTT	CASSLERAGQAPLHF
TRBD1	TRBJ2-3	TRBV5-5	TGTGCCAGCAGCTTAGGACAGGGTACTTTCACAGATACGCAGTATTTT	CASSLGQGTFTDTQYF
TRBD1	TRBJ1-1	TRBV5-6	TGTGCCAGCAGCTTGTCTCCAGGGGGCAACACTGAAGCTTTCTTT	CASSLSPGGNTEAFF
NA	TRBJ2-7	TRBV27	TGTGCCAGCACCACGGCCGGGGTCGACGAGCAGTACTTC	CASTTAGVDEQYF
NA	TRBJ2-7	TRBV6-1	TGTGCCAGCACAGGTAACTCCTACGAGCAGTACTTC	CASTGNSYEQYF
TRBD1	TRBJ1-5	TRBV27	TGTGCCAGCAGTCCTCGGACAGGTAATAATCAGCCCCAGCATTTT	CASSPRTGNNQPQHF
NA	TRBJ2-7	TRBV4-2	TGTGCCAGCAGCCAAGATGTCTCTACTTCAACCTACGAGCAGTACTTC	CASSQDVSTSTYEQYF
NA	TRBJ2-7	TRBV7-2	TGTGCCAGCAGCTTGAGGGTAAACCCCTACGAGCAGTACTTC	CASSLRVNPYEQYF
TRBD1	TRBJ2-5	TRBV7-2	TGTGCCAGCAGCCGGAAGACAGGGGGAGAGACCCAGTACTTC	CASSRKTGGETQYF
NA	TRBJ1-1	TRBV5-5	TGTGCCAGCAGCGGACACACGACGAACACTGAAGCTTTCTTT	CASSGHTTNTEAFF
NA	TRBJ1-1	TRBV28	TGTGCCAGCAACAGAGTCGGGGGATTGGCTTTCTTT	CASNRVGGLAFF